Presented here are 19 T cell receptor beta chains from one specimen sequenced in a study of blood T cell repertoires in COVID-19. Measured with immunoSEQ multiplex PCR; TCRdb has only the in-frame clones, and not every one. The sample includes 250,000 or so clones, 80% to 90% seen only once; the top ten take roughly 3%. The sample was PBMCs or T cells enriched from blood (not recorded which). These receptor sequences come from a woman in her 40s who had been exposed to COVID-19.

This chain uses TRBV27 with TRBJ1-1; D not resolved. V was clipped by 3 bases and J by 11 bases, with 16 bases between them. The germline V gene has CDR1 MNHEY and CDR2 SMNVEV (reference sequence). The CDR3 has 13 residues. CDR3 sequence reads: CASSFGRGSEAFF. The CDR3 DNA reads TGTGCCAGCAGTTTTGGCCGAGGCAGTGAGGCTTTCTTT.

This sequence joins TRBV5-4 and TRBJ1-2, with no clear D. This CDR3 is built from 17 residues. Trimming left V 4 bases short and J 3 bases short, with 22 bases between. The germline V gene encodes CDR1 SGHNT and CDR2 YYREEE (reference sequence). The CDR3 DNA sequence: TGTGCCAGCAGCCCAACGGACGGGAATCCTAGGGACTATGGCTACACCTTC. Its translation is CASSPTDGNPRDYGYTF.

This clone has a single count. The chain recombines TRBV5-1 with TRBJ2-7, with D perhaps TRBD2 (6 bases). The CDR3 is made up of 12 amino acids. The ends were cut back, 7 bases at V and 6 bases at J, with 14 bases in the middle. Germline V CDR1 and CDR2: SGHRS, YFSETQ. The CDR3 is CASRNGGAEQYF. The CDR3 DNA follows: TGCGCCAGCCGTAACGGGGGAGCCGAGCAGTACTTC. The entire variable domain, with the rest obtained from reference TRBV5-1 and TRBJ2-7, is as follows: KAGVTQTPRYLIKTRGQQVTLSCSPISGHRSVSWYQQTPGQGLQFLFEYFSETQRNKGNFPGRFSGRQFSNSRSEMNVSTLELGDSALYLCASRNGGAEQYFGPGTRLTVT.

V and J are TRBV27 and TRBJ2-3; TRBD2 matches at 12 bases. Germline V gene data show CDR1 as MNHEY and CDR2 as SMNVEV (reference sequence). This CDR3 is 17 amino acids long. The V segment lost 6 bases and the J segment 1 base; nucleotides outside the gene matches: 8. DNA of the CDR3: TGTGCCAGCAGCCGACTAGCGGGGGTCGGGGGCACAGATACGCAGTATTTT. Translated, it gives CASSRLAGVGGTDTQYF.

This clone was observed a handful of times. This chain joins TRBV24-1 and TRBJ1-4, with D perhaps matching TRBD1 (5 bases). The length of the CDR3 is 15 residues. The germline V gene has CDR1 KGHDR and CDR2 SFDVKD. Trimming shortened V by 3 bases and J by 5 bases, and 12 bases separated the two germline ends. In DNA, the CDR3 is TGTGCCACCAGTGATCCGACAGACTCCAATGAAAAACTGTTTTTT. Its protein product is CATSDPTDSNEKLFF.

The chain combines TRBV2 with TRBJ2-2, with 8 positions matching TRBD1. The germline CDR1 and CDR2 sequences are SNHLY and FYNNEI. The CDR3 loop spans 15 amino acids. J lost 0 bases, V lost 7 bases, and 4 bases had no gene match. The CDR3 spells CASKPGQANTGELFF. Written as DNA, the CDR3 is TGTGCCAGCAAGCCGGGACAGGCGAACACCGGGGAGCTGTTTTTT.

The chain carries TRBV11-2 and TRBJ2-7; no clear D. CDR1 is SGHAT, CDR2 FQNNGV, per germline. V was pared by 3 bases and J by 1 base, with 16 bases between. The CDR3 contains 16 residues. As DNA, the CDR3 is TGTGCCAGCAGCTTTTCCAGGCCACCCCAATCCTACGAGCAGTACTTC. Translated, it gives CASSFSRPPQSYEQYF.

The CDR3 DNA sequence: TGTGCCAGCAGCCAATTCTTCAGGGAAAATGAGCAGTTCTTC. Protein sequence: CASSQFFRENEQFF. This rearrangement joins TRBV16 to TRBJ2-1; tentatively, D is TRBD1 (5 bases). This CDR3 region has 14 residues. The germline CDR1 and CDR2 sequences are KGHSY and FQNENV. Trimming took 1 base from V and 7 from J, leaving 11 bases between them.

The genes are TRBV19 and TRBJ1-2; 7 nucleotides line up with TRBD1. CDR3 length equals 16 residues. The V gene end was trimmed by 2 bases and the J gene end by 2 bases; junction bases not matched to a gene: 8. Germline CDR1 reads LNHDA; CDR2 reads SQIVND (reference sequence). CDR3 sequence (DNA): TGTGCCAGTAGTATACTTAGAGGGGGCGCAAACTATGGCTACACCTTC. This encodes CASSILRGGANYGYTF. The full variable domain, its missing parts supplied by reference TRBV19 and TRBJ1-2, is DGGITQSPKYLFRKEGQNVTLSCEQNLNHDAMYWYRQDPGQGLRLIYYSQIVNDFQKGDIAEGYSVSREKKESFPLTVTSAQKNPTAFYLCASSILRGGANYGYTFGSGTRLTVV.

V usage is TRBV7-8 and J usage is TRBJ1-6; a weak D match, TRBD1 (5 bases). With 1 base removed from V and 0 bases from J, the gap between germline ends came to 13 bases. CDR1 SGHVS and CDR2 FQNEAQ come from the germline V gene. The CDR3 runs 18 residues. This CDR3 reads CASSLVQGRSSYNSPLHF. As DNA, the CDR3 is TGTGCCAGCAGCTTAGTCCAGGGCAGAAGCTCCTATAATTCACCCCTCCACTTT.

The chain employs TRBV19 and TRBJ1-5; TRBD1 matches 9 bases. Germline CDR1 is LNHDA and CDR2 is SQIVND (reference sequence). CDR3 size: 16 residues. Losses at the gene ends were 5 bases for V and 4 bases for J; bases not matched to a gene: 9. CDR3 bases: TGTGCCAGTAGTGCCCGGGACAGGGTGCGAAATCAGCCCCAGCATTTT. This encodes CASSARDRVRNQPQHF.

V usage is TRBV15 and J usage is TRBJ1-2; D is possibly TRBD1 (5 bases). Deletions cut 7 bases from V and 4 bases from J, with 16 bases between. The germline V gene encodes CDR1 LNHNV and CDR2 YYDKDF (reference sequence). The CDR3 contains 14 residues. The CDR3 DNA follows: TGTGCCACCACCAGCGCGGAGGGACTCTATGGCTACACCTTC. Residues: CATTSAEGLYGYTF.

The rearrangement links TRBV7-9 to TRBJ2-2; D remains unclear. Germline V gene lookup returns CDR1 SEHNR and CDR2 FQNEAQ (reference sequence). The CDR3 covers 12 residues. V lost 5 bases and J lost 9, with 10 bases in between. The CDR3 sequence is CASSPPLWELFF. CDR3 coding DNA: TGTGCCAGCAGCCCCCCTTTGTGGGAGCTGTTTTTT.

The CDR3 sequence: CASSTTGQNYGYTF. As DNA, the CDR3 is TGTGCCAGCAGCACCACGGGACAGAACTATGGCTACACCTTC. This rearrangement joins TRBV6-5 to TRBJ1-2; 7 positions agree with TRBD1. Per the germline V gene, CDR1 is MNHEY and CDR2 is SVGAGI. There are 14 residues in the CDR3. V lost 6 bases to trimming and J lost 2 bases; unmatched junction nucleotides: 6.

The chain employs TRBV18 and TRBJ1-5; D gene uncertain. The V end was cut by 2 bases, the J end by 4 bases, with 9 bases between. The CDR3 sequence is 14 residues long. Per the germline V gene, CDR1 is KGHSH and CDR2 is LQKENI. This CDR3 reads CASSPSSENQPQHF. The CDR3 DNA reads as TGTGCCAGCTCACCATCCTCGGAGAATCAGCCCCAGCATTTT. Variable domain in full (rest from reference TRBV18 and TRBJ1-5): NAGVMQNPRHLVRRRGQEARLRCSPMKGHSHVYWYRQLPEEGLKFMVYLQKENIIDESGMPKERFSAEFPKEGPSILRIQQVVRGDSAAYFCASSPSSENQPQHFGDGTRLSIL.

The V and J genes are TRBV24-1 and TRBJ1-1; unclear D gene. Trimming took 7 bases from V and 1 from J, leaving 9 bases between them. Germline V gene sequence: CDR1 KGHDR, CDR2 SFDVKD. The CDR3 has 13 amino acids. The CDR3 nucleotides are TGTGCCACCAGAAAACGACAGAACACTGAAGCTTTCTTT. Its protein is CATRKRQNTEAFF.

This clone was seen more than once but under ten times. The chain uses TRBV3-1 (or the pseudogene TRBV3-2) and TRBJ1-2; D is perhaps TRBD1 (6 bases). The CDR3 has 14 residues. Trimming removed 3 bases from V and 4 bases from J, with 12 bases in between. CDR1 is LGHDT, CDR2 YNNKEL, per germline (reference sequence). DNA of the CDR3: TGTGCCAGCAGCCAGACACAGGGCTCCTATGGCTACACCTTC. Protein: CASSQTQGSYGYTF.

This clone was recorded once. The chain combines TRBV5-4 with TRBJ2-6, with TRBD2 matching over 10 bases. J was trimmed by 1 base and V by 3 bases; bases with no gene match: 10. Germline loops: CDR1 SGHNT, CDR2 YYREEE (reference sequence). The CDR3 is 19 residues long. CDR3 sequence: CASSSRGASGGSGANVLTF. The CDR3 region has the DNA TGTGCCAGCAGCTCCCGAGGGGCTAGCGGGGGTTCTGGGGCCAACGTCCTGACTTTC.

The chain links TRBV29-1 to TRBJ1-2, with D unclear. From germline, CDR1 is SQVTM and CDR2 ANQGSEA. Trimming took 4 bases from V and 2 from J, leaving 11 bases between them. The length of the CDR3 is 13 residues. The DNA for the CDR3 is TGCAGCGTTGTTCTCGGGAACAACTATGGCTACACCTTC. Encoded protein: CSVVLGNNYGYTF.